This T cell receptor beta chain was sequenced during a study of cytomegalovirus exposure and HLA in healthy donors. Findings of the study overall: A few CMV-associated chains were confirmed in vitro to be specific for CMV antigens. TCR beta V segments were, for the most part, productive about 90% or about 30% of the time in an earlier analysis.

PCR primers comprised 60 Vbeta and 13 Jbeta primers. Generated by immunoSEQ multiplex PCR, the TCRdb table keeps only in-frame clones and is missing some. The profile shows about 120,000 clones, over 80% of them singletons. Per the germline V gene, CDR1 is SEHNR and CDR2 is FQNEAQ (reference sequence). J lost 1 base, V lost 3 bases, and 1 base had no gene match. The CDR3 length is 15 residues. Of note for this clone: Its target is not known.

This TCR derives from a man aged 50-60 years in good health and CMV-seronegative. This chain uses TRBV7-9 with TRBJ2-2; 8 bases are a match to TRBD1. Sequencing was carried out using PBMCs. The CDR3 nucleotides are TGTGCCAGCAGCTTTACAGGGGGGAACACCGGGGAGCTGTTTTTT. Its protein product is CASSFTGGNTGELFF.